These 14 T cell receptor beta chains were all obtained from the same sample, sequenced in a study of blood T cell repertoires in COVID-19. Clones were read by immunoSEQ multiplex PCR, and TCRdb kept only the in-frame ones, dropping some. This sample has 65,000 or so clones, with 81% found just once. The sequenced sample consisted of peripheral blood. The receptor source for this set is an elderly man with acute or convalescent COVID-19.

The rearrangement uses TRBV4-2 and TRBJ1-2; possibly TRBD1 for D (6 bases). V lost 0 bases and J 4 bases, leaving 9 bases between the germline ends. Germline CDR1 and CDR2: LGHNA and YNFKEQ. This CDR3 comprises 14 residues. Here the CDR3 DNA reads TGTGCCAGCAGCCAAGACAGGGGTGGCTATGGCTACACCTTC. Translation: CASSQDRGGYGYTF.

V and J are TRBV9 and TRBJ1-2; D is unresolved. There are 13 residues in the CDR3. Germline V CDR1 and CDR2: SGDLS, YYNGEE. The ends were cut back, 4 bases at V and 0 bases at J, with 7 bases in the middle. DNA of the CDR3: TGTGCCAGCAGCCTGCGATCTAACTATGGCTACACCTTC. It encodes CASSLRSNYGYTF. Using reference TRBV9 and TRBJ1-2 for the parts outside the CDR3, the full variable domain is DSGVTQTPKHLITATGQRVTLRCSPRSGDLSVYWYQQSLDQGLQFLIQYYNGEERAKGNILERFSAQQFPDLHSELNLSSLELGDSALYFCASSLRSNYGYTFGSGTRLTVV.

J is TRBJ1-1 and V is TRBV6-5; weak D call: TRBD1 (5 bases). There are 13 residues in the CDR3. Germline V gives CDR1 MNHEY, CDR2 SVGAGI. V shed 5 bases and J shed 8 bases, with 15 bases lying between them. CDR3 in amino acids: CASSPIDRSEAFF. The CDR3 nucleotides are TGTGCCAGCAGTCCTATCGACAGATCCGAAGCTTTCTTT.

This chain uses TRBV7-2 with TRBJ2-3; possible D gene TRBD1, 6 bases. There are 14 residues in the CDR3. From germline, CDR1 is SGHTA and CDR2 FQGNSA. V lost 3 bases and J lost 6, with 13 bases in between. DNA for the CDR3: TGTGCCAGCAGCTTGGACAGTTCTAGGGATACGCAGTATTTT. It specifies CASSLDSSRDTQYF.

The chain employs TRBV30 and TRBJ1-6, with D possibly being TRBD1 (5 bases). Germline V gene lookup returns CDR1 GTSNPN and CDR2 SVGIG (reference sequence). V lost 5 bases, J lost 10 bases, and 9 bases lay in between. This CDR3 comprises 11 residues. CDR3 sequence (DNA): TGTGCCTGGTCCCAGGGCTCACCCCTCCACTTT. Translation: CAWSQGSPLHF.

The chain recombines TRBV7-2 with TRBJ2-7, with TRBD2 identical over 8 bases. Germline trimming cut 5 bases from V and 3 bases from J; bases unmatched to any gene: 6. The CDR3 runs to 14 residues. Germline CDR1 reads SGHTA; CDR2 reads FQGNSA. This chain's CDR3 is CASSPPGLGYEQYF. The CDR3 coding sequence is TGTGCCAGCAGCCCACCGGGACTAGGCTACGAGCAGTACTTC.

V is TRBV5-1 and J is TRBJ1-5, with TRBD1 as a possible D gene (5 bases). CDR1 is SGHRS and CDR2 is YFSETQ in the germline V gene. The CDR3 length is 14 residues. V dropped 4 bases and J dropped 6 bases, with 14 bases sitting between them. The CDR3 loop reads CASSPTAGRQPQHF. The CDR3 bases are TGCGCCAGCAGCCCCACTGCAGGGCGTCAGCCCCAGCATTTT.

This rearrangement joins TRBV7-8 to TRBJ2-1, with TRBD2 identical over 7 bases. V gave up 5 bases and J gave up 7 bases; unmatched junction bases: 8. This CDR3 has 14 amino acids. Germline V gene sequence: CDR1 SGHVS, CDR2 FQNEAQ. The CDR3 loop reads CASSLSGGMNEQFF. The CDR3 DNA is TGTGCCAGCAGCCTGTCGGGGGGTATGAATGAGCAGTTCTTC. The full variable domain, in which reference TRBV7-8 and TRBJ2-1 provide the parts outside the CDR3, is GAGVSQSPRYKVAKRGQDVALRCDPISGHVSLFWYQQALGQGPEFLTYFQNEAQLDKSGLPSDRFFAERPEGSVSTLKIQRTQQEDSAVYLCASSLSGGMNEQFFGPGTRLTVL.

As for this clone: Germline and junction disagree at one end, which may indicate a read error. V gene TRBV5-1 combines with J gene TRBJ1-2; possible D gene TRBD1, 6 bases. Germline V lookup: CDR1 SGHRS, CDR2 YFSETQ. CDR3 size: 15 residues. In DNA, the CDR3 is TGCGCCAGCAGTTTGGCGTCCGGGACATCCTATGGCTACACCTTC. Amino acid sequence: CASSLASGTSYGYTF.

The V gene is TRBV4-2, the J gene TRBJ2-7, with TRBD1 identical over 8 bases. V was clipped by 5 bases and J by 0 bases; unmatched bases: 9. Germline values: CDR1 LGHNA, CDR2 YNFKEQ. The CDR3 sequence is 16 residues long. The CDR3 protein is CASSERTGSSSYEQYF. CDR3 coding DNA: TGTGCCAGCAGCGAGCGGACAGGGTCAAGCTCCTACGAGCAGTACTTC.

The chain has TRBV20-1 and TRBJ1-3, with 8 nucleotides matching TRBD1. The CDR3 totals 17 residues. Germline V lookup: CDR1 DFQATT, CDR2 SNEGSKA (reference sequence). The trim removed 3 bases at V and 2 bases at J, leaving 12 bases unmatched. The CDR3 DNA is TGCAGTGCTAGTTCACAGGGGGGGTCGGTAGCTGGAAACACCATATATTTT. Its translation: CSASSQGGSVAGNTIYF.

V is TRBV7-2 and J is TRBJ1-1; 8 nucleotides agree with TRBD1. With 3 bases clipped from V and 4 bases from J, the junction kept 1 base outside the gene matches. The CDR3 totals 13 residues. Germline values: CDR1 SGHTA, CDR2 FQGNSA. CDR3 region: CASSFTGGTEAFF. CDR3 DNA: TGTGCCAGCAGCTTCACAGGGGGCACTGAAGCTTTCTTT.

The CDR3 nucleotides are TGCGCCAGCAGCTTGGGAGGGACAGGAGGTCAGCCCCAGCATTTT. Protein sequence: CASSLGGTGGQPQHF. The V gene is TRBV5-1, the J gene TRBJ1-5; 8 bases are a match to TRBD1. The CDR3 runs 15 residues. Germline V lookup: CDR1 SGHRS, CDR2 YFSETQ. The V segment lost 0 bases and the J segment 6 bases; nucleotides outside the gene matches: 5.

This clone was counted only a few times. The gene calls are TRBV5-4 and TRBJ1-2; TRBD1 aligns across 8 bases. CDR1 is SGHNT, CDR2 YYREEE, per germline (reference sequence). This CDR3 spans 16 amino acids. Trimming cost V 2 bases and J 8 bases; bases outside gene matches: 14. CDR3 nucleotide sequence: TGTGCCAGCAGCTTCACTTACTCCCAGGGGGCGAGGGGCTACACCTTC. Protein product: CASSFTYSQGARGYTF.